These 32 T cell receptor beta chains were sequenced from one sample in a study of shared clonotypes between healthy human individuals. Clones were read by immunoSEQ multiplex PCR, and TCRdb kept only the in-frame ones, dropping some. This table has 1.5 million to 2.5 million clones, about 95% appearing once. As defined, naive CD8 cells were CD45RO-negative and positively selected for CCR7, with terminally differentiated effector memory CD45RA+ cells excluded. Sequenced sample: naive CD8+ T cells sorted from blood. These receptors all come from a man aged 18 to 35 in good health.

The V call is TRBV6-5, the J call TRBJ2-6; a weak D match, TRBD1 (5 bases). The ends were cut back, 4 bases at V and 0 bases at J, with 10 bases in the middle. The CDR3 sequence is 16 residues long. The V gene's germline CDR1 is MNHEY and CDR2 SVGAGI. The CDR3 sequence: CASSSTGFSGANVLTF. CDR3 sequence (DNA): TGTGCCAGCAGTTCAACAGGATTCTCTGGGGCCAACGTCCTGACTTTC.

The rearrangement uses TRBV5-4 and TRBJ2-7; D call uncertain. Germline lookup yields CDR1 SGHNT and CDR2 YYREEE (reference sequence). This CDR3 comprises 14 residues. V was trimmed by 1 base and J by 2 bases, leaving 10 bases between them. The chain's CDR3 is CASSLSRNTYEQYF. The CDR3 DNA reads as TGTGCCAGCAGCTTGTCGCGGAACACCTACGAGCAGTACTTC.

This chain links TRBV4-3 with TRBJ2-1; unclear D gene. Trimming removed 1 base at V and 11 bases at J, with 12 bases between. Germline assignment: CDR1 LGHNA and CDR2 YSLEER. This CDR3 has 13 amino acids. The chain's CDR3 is CASSQVGNEKQFF. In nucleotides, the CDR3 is TGCGCCAGCAGCCAAGTCGGTAATGAGAAGCAGTTCTTC.

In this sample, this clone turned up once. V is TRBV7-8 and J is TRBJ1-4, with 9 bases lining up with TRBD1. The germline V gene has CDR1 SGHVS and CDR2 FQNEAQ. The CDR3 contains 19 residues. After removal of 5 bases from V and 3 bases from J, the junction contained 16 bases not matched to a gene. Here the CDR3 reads CASSPYTGGDAFPNEKLFF. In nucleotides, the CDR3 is TGTGCCAGCAGCCCTTACACAGGGGGCGACGCGTTCCCTAATGAAAAACTGTTTTTT.

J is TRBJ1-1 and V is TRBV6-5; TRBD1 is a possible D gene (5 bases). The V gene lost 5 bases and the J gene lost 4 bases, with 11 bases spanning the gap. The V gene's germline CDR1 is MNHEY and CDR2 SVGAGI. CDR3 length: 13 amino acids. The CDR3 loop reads CASSQQGLTEAFF. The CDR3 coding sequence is TGTGCCAGCAGTCAGCAGGGCCTCACTGAAGCTTTCTTT.

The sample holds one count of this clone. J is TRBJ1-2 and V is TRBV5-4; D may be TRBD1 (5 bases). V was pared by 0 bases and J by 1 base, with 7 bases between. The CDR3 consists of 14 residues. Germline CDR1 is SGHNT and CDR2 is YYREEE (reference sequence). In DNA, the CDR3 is TGTGCCAGCAGCTTGGGACAGATTAACTATGGCTACACCTTC. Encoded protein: CASSLGQINYGYTF.

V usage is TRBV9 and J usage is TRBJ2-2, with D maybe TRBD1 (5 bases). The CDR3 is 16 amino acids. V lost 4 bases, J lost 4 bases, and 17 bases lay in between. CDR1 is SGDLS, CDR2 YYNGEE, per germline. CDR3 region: CASSPHRTVLTGELFF. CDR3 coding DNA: TGTGCCAGCAGCCCCCACAGGACGGTACTCACCGGGGAGCTGTTTTTT.

In DNA form, the CDR3 reads TGTGCCAGCAGTTACCTCGGACCAGCCCCTGGCACAGATACGCAGTATTTT. As protein: CASSYLGPAPGTDTQYF. V is TRBV27 and J is TRBJ2-3; D unresolved. The CDR3 runs to 17 residues. The germline CDR1 and CDR2 sequences are MNHEY and SMNVEV (reference sequence). V gave up 4 bases and J gave up 1 base, with 18 bases separating them.

The DNA for the CDR3 is TGCAGCGTTGAAGTATCTGCCGGGAGCTCCTACAATGAGCAGTTCTTC. This gives the protein CSVEVSAGSSYNEQFF. The rearrangement uses TRBV29-1 and TRBJ2-1, with a weak D call TRBD2 (6 bases). Germline values: CDR1 SQVTM, CDR2 ANQGSEA. The V end was cut by 1 base, the J end by 0 bases, with 13 bases between. The length of the CDR3 is 16 residues.

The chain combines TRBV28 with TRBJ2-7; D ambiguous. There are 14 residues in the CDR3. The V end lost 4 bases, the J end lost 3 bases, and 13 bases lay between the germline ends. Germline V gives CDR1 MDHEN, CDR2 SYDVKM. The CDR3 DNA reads TGTGCCAGCAGTTCCCGGAACACTGGCTACGAGCAGTACTTC. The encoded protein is CASSSRNTGYEQYF.

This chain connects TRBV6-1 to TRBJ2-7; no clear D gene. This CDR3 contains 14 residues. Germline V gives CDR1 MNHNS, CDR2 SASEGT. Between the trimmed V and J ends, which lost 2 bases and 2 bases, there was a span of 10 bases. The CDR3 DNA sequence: TGTGCCAGCAGTGAATGGTGGCAGACCTACGAGCAGTACTTC. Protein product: CASSEWWQTYEQYF.

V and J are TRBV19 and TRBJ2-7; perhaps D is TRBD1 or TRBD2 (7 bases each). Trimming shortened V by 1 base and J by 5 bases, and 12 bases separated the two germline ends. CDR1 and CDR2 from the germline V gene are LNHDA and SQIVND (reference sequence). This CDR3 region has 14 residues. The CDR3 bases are TGTGCCAGTAGTATAGCAGGGGGGGCGGACGAGCAGTACTTC. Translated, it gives CASSIAGGADEQYF.

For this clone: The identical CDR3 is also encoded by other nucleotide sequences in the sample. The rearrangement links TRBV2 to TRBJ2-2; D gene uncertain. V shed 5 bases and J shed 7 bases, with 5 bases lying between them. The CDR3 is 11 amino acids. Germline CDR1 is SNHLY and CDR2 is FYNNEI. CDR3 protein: CASSLSGELFF. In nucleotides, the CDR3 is TGTGCCAGCAGTCTTAGCGGGGAGCTGTTTTTT.

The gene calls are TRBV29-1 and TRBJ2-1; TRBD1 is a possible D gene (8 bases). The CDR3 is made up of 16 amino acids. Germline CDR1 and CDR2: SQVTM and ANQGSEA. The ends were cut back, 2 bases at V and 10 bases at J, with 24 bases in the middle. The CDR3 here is CSVEKYGTGSAGEQFF. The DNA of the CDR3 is TGCAGCGTTGAAAAGTACGGGACAGGATCAGCGGGGGAGCAGTTCTTC.

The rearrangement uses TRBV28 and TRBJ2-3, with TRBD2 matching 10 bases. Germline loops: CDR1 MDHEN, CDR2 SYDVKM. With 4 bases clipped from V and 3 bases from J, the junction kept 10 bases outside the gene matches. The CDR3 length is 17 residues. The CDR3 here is CASSSLASGGATDTQYF. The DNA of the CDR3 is TGTGCCAGCAGTTCATTAGCAAGCGGGGGGGCGACAGATACGCAGTATTTT.

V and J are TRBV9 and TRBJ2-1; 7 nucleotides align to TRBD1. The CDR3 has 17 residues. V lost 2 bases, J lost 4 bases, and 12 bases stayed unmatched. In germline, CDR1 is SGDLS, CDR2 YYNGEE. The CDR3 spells CASSVSGTVLPYNEQFF. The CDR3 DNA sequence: TGTGCCAGCAGCGTCTCCGGGACAGTCCTCCCTTACAATGAGCAGTTCTTC.

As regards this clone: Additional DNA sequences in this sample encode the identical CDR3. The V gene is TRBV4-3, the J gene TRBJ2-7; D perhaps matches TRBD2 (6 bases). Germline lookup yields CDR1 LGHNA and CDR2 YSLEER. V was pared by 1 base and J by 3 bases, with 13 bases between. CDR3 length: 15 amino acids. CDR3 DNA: TGCGCCAGCAGCCAAGGGTCTGGGGGGAGCTACGAGCAGTACTTC. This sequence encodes CASSQGSGGSYEQYF.

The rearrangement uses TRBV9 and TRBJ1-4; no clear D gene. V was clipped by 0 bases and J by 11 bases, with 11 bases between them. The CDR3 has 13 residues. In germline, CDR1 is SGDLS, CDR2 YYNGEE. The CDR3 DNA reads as TGTGCCAGCAGCGTAGGGGAGGGATCGAAACTGTTTTTT. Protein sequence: CASSVGEGSKLFF.

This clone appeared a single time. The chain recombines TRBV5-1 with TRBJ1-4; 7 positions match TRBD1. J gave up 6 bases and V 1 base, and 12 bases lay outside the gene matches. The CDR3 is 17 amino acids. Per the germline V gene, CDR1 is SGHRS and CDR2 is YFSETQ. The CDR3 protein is CASSLNPDHRGHEKLFF. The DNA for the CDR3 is TGCGCCAGCAGCTTGAATCCGGATCACAGGGGTCATGAAAAACTGTTTTTT.

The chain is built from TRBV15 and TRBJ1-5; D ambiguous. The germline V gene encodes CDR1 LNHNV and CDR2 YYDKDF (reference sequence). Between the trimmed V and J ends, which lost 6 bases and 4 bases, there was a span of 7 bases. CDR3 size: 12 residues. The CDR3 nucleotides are TGTGCCACCAGTTTCAGTAATCAGCCCCAGCATTTT. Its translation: CATSFSNQPQHF. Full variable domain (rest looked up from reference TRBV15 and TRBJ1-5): DAMVIQNPRYQVTQFGKPVTLSCSQTLNHNVMYWYQQKSSQAPKLLFHYYDKDFNNEADTPDNFQSRRPNTSFCFLDIRSPGLGDTAMYLCATSFSNQPQHFGDGTRLSIL.

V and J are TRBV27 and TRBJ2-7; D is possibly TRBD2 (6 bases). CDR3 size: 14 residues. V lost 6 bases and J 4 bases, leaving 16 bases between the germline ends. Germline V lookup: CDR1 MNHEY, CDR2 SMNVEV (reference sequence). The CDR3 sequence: CASSPGGVGYEQYF. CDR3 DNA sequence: TGTGCCAGCAGCCCCGGAGGGGTGGGGTACGAGCAGTACTTC.

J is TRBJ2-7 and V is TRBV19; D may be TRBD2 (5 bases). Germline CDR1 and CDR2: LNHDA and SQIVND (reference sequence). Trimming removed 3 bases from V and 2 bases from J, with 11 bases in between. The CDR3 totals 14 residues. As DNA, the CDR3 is TGTGCCAGTAGTATTAGCGACGGGGCCTACGAGCAGTACTTC. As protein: CASSISDGAYEQYF.

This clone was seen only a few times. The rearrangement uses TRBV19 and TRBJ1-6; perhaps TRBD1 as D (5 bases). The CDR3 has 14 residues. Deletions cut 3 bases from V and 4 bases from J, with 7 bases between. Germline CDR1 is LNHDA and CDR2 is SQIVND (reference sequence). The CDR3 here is CASSMGDYNSPLHF. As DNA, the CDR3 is TGTGCCAGTAGTATGGGGGATTATAATTCACCCCTCCACTTT.

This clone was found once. CDR3 coding DNA: TGCGCCAGCAGCTTGGGTTTACAGGGGGACGAGCAGTACTTC. It translates to CASSLGLQGDEQYF. V gene TRBV5-1 combines with J gene TRBJ2-7; TRBD1 aligns across 8 bases. The CDR3 runs 14 residues. Germline V gene data show CDR1 as SGHRS and CDR2 as YFSETQ. Trimming at V came to 0 bases and at J to 5 bases, leaving 4 bases not matched to a gene.

The CDR3 bases are TGCGCCAGCAGCCAAGAGCGGCAGTACACTGAAGCTTTCTTT. Its translation: CASSQERQYTEAFF. The chain combines TRBV4-3 with TRBJ1-1; D gene uncertain. CDR1 and CDR2 (germline): LGHNA, YSLEER. This CDR3 is built from 14 residues. Trimming removed 0 bases at V and 3 bases at J, with 8 bases between.

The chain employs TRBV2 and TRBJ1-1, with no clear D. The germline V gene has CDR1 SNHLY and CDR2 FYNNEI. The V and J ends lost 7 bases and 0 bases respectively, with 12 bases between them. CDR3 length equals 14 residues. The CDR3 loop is CASTTRVMNTEAFF. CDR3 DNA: TGTGCCAGCACCACCCGGGTTATGAACACTGAAGCTTTCTTT.

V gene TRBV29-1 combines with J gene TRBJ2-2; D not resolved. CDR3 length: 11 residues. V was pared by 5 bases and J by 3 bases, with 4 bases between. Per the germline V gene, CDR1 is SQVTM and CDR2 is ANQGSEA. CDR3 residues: CSVLYTGELFF. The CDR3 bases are TGCAGCGTTCTCTACACCGGGGAGCTGTTTTTT.

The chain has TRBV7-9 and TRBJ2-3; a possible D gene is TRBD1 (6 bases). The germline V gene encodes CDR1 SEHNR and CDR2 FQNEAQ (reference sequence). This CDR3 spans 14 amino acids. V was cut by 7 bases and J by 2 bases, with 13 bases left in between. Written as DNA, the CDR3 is TGTGCCAGCAACTTCCGGACAGACACAGATACGCAGTATTTT. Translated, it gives CASNFRTDTDTQYF. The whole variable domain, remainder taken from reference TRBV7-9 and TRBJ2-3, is DTGVSQNPRHKITKRGQNVTFRCDPISEHNRLYWYRQTLGQGPEFLTYFQNEAQLEKSRLLSDRFSAERPKGSFSTLEIQRTEQGDSAMYLCASNFRTDTDTQYFGPGTRLTVL.

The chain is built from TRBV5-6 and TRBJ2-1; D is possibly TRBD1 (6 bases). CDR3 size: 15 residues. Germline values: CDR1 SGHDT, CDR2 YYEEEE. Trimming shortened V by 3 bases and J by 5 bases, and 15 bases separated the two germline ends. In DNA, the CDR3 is TGTGCCAGCAGCTCCCCCGGGACAAAACACAATGAGCAGTTCTTC. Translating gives CASSSPGTKHNEQFF.

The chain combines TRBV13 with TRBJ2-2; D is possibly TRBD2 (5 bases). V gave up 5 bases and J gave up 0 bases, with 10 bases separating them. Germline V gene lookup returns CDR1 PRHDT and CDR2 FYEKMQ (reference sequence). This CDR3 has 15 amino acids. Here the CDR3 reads CASSATDSNTGELFF. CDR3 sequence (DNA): TGTGCCAGCAGCGCTACGGACTCGAACACCGGGGAGCTGTTTTTT.

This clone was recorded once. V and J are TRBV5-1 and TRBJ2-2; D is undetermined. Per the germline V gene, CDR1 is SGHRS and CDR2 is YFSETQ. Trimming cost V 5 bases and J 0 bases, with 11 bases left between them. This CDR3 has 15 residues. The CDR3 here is CASRTDESNTGELFF. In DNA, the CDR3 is TGCGCCAGCAGAACCGACGAATCGAACACCGGGGAGCTGTTTTTT.

The CDR3 region is CASSSGRQPYEQYF. For the CDR3, the DNA is TGTGCCAGCAGCTCGGGACGGCAACCCTACGAGCAGTACTTC. The rearrangement joins TRBV7-9 to TRBJ2-7; D could derive from TRBD1 or TRBD2 (5 bases each). This CDR3 has 14 residues. Germline CDR1 is SEHNR and CDR2 is FQNEAQ (reference sequence). The V and J ends lost 4 bases and 2 bases respectively, with 12 bases between them.